What follows is one T cell receptor (beta chain) and its context. No antigen is known for it. The CDR3 is 15 residues long. V shed 5 bases, J shed 4 bases, and the junction held 4 bases outside the gene matches. Germline V CDR1 and CDR2: SGHTA, FQGNSA. These data originate in a study of cytomegalovirus exposure and HLA in healthy donors. The data were produced by immunoSEQ multiplex PCR, yet TCRdb's version contains in-frame clones alone and is incomplete. The sample yields about 270,000 clones, 80% to 90% seen once. Findings and limits, study-wide: In vitro confirmation showed three CMV-associated chains to be CMV antigen specific. Most TCR sequences proved rare, with some public TCRs found in many donors. The study labeled about 160 TCR beta chains cytomegalovirus-associated.

The chain recombines TRBV7-2 with TRBJ2-1, with TRBD2 identical over 11 bases. Sequenced input: PBMCs. This clonotype originated in a woman between 18 and 29 years old in good health and CMV-seronegative. The CDR3 sequence: CASSISGRGYNEQFF. CDR3 coding DNA: TGTGCCAGCAGCATTAGCGGGAGGGGGTACAATGAGCAGTTCTTC. Based on the CDR3 plus reference TRBV7-2 and TRBJ2-1, the full variable domain is GAGVSQSPSNKVTEKGKDVELRCDPISGHTALYWYRQSLGQGLEFLIYFQGNSAPDKSGLPSDRFSAERTGGSVSTLTIQRTQQEDSAVYLCASSISGRGYNEQFFGPGTRLTVL.